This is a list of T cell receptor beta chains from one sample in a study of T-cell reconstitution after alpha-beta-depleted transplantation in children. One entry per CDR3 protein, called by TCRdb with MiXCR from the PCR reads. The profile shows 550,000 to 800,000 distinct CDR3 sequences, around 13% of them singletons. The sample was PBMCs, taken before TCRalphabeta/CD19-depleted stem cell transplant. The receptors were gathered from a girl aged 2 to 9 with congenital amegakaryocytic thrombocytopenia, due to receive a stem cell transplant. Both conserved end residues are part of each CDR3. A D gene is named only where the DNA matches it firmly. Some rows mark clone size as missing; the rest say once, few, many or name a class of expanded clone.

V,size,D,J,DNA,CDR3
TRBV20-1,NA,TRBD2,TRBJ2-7,TGCAGTGCTAGAGATACTAGCGGCCAGGGGATGGGCTCCTACGAGCAGTACTTC,CSARDTSGQGMGSYEQYF
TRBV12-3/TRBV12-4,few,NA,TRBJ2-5,TGTGCCAGCAGTTTCGGCAGGGCACGGCGAGAGACCCAGTACTTC,CASSFGRARRETQYF
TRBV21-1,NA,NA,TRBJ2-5,TGTGCCAGCAGCATCGATCGATTCCCCGAGACCCAGTACTTC,CASSIDRFPETQYF
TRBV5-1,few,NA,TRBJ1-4,TGCGCCAGCAGCTTGTCCTGGGCAGGGAGCCTAGGGGCTAATGAAAAACTGTTTTTT,CASSLSWAGSLGANEKLFF
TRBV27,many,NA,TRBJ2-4,TGTGCCAGCAGTTCCCCAGGCGGGACTGGAAACATTCAGTACTTC,CASSSPGGTGNIQYF
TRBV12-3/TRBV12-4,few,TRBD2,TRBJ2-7,TGTGCCAGCAGACTGCGCGGGGGATCCTACGAGCAGTACTTC,CASRLRGGSYEQYF
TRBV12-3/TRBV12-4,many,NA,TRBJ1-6,TGTGCCAGCAGTTTCTACCCTCGGGAGTCACCCCTCCACTTT,CASSFYPRESPLHF
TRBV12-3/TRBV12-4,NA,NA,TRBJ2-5,TGTGCCAGCAGTTCCCTTTTGGTCTCGGCGGGAGAGACCCAGTACTTC,CASSSLLVSAGETQYF
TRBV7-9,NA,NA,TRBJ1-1,TGTGCCAGCATCCTGGACGGACTTCACACTGAAGCTTTCTTT,CASILDGLHTEAFF
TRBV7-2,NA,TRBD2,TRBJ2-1,TGTGCCAGCAGCTTAGACCCGGGAGGGCGGGACAATGAGCAGTTCTTC,CASSLDPGGRDNEQFF
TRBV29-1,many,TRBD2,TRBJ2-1,TGCAGCGTTGACCCACCTTTAGCGGGAGGGCCAAATGAGCAGTTCTTC,CSVDPPLAGGPNEQFF
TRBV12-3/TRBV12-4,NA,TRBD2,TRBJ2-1,TGTGCCAGCACCCGAAGACTAGCGGGAGTTAAGGGTGAGCAGTTCTTC,CASTRRLAGVKGEQFF
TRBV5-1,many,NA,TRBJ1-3,TGCGCCAGCAGCTTGGATGACGGAAACACCATATATTTT,CASSLDDGNTIYF
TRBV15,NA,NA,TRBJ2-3,TGTGCCACCAGCAGGTCGTCGGAATCACGGGATACGCAGTATTTT,CATSRSSESRDTQYF
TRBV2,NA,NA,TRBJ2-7,TGTGCCAGCAAAGGAGGGATTAGCTCCTACGAGCAGTACTTC,CASKGGISSYEQYF
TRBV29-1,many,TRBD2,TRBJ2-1,TGCAGCGTTGAGGGTCTAGCGGGAGATATAAATGAGCAGTTCTTC,CSVEGLAGDINEQFF
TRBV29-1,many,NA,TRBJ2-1,TGCAGCGTTGAAGTAGGAGGGCAGTTCTTC,CSVEVGGQFF
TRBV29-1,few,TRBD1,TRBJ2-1,TGCAGCGCTACCGGGACAGAGTTTTACAATGAGCAGTTCTTC,CSATGTEFYNEQFF
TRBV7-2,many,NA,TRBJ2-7,TGTGCCAGCAGCTCCCCCTCCGGGACGGAGAGCTCCTACGAGCAGTACTTC,CASSSPSGTESSYEQYF
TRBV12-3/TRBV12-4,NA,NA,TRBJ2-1,TGTGCCATTCAGGACTACAATGAGCAGTTCTTC,CAIQDYNEQFF
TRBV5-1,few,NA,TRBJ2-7,TGCGCCAGCAGCCTGCTGCCAGGGATCTCCTACGAGCAGTACTTC,CASSLLPGISYEQYF
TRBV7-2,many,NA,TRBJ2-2,TGTGCCAGCAGCTTACTCGGGACACCCTCGAACACCGGGGAGCTGTTTTTT,CASSLLGTPSNTGELFF
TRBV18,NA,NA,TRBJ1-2,TGTGCCAGCTCACCACCTCTAAAGAACTATGGCTACACCTTC,CASSPPLKNYGYTF
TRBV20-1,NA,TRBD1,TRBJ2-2,TGCAGTGCCGTAGACAGGGCCACCGGGGAGCTGTTTTTT,CSAVDRATGELFF
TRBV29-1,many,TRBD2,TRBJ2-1,TGCAGCGTTGATCCTAGCGGGAGCTTCAATGAGCAGTTCTTC,CSVDPSGSFNEQFF
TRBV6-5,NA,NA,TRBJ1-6,TGTGCCAGCAGTTACTCTTGGACCGCGAATTCACCCCTCCACTTT,CASSYSWTANSPLHF
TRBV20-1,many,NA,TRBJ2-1,TGCAGTGCTAGAGAAGGGGCGGCGAGCTCCTACAATGAGCAGTTCTTC,CSAREGAASSYNEQFF
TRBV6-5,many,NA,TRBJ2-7,TGTGCCAGCAGTTACGGTGCACAGGGAAAATCCTACGAGCAGTACTTC,CASSYGAQGKSYEQYF
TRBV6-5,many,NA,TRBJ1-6,TGTGCCAGCAGTTACGCAGGATATAATTCACCCCTCCACTTT,CASSYAGYNSPLHF
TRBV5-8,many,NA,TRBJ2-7,TGTGCCAGCAGCTTGGCCTTAGGGGACGAGCAGTACTTC,CASSLALGDEQYF
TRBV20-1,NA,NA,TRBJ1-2,TGCAGTGCTAAAGGCTACACCTTC,CSAKGYTF
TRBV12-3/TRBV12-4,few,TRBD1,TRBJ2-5,TGTGCCAGCAGTCCCTGGGGGACAGGGAAGGAGACCCAGTACTTC,CASSPWGTGKETQYF
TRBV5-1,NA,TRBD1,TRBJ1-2,TGCGCCAGCAGCTTGGTGCAGGGGGCGAACTATGGCTACACCTTC,CASSLVQGANYGYTF
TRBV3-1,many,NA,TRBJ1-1,TGTGCCAGCAGCCCCTTGGGGGATAAGGCTTTCTTT,CASSPLGDKAFF
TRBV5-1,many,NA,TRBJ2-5,TGCGCCAGCAGCTTGGCCCGGCTCAGGGAGACCCAGTACTTC,CASSLARLRETQYF
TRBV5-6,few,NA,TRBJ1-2,TGTGCCAGCAGCAAGGGTGACAGTCGAGCCGTGTTCTATGGCTACACCTTC,CASSKGDSRAVFYGYTF
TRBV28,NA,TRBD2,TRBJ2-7,TGTGCCAGCAGCATGACTAGCGGCTACGAGCAGTACTTC,CASSMTSGYEQYF
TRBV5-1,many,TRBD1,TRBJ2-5,TGCGCCAGCAGCTACAGGGGGGAAGAGACCCAGTACTTC,CASSYRGEETQYF
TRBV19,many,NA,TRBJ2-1,TGTGCCAGTAGTAGCGACAGGAGCTCCTACAATGAGCAGTTCTTC,CASSSDRSSYNEQFF
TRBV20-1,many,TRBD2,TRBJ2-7,TGCAGTGCTAGAGATGGAGCGGGGTTGGAGCAGTACTTC,CSARDGAGLEQYF
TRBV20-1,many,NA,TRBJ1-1,TGCAGTGCTATCACCGGGACGTCGAACACTGAAGCTTTCTTT,CSAITGTSNTEAFF
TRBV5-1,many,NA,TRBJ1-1,TGCGCCAGCAGCTTGGCCGGGGGGCACACTGAAGCTTTCTTT,CASSLAGGHTEAFF